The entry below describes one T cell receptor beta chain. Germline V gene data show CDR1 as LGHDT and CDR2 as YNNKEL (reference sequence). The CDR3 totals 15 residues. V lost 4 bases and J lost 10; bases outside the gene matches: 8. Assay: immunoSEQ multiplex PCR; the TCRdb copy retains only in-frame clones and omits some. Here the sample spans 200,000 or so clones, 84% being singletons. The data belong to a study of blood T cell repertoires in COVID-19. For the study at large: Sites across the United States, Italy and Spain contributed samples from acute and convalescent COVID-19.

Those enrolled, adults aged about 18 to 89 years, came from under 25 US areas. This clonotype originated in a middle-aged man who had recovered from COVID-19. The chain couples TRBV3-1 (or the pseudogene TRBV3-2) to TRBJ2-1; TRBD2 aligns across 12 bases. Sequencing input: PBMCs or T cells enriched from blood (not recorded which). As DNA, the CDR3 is TGTGCCAGCAGCCGTGCTAGCGGGGGGGTAAAAGAGCAGTTCTTC. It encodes CASSRASGGVKEQFF.